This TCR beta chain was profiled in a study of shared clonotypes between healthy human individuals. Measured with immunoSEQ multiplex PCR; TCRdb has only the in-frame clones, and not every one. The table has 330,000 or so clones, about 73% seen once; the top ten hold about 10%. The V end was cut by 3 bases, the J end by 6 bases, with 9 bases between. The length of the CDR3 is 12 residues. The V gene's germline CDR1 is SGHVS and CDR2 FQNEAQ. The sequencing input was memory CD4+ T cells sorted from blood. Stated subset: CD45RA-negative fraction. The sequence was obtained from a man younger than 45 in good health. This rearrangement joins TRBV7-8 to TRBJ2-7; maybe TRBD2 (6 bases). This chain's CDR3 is CASSLEEGEQYF. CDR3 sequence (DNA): TGTGCCAGCAGCTTGGAGGAGGGCGAGCAGTACTTC.